This T cell receptor (beta chain) came from a study of T-cell reconstitution after alpha-beta-depleted transplantation in children. During its preparation, the TCRbeta library received unique molecular identifiers. One entry per CDR3 protein results from TCRdb running MiXCR on the PCR reads. The profile shows tens of thousands of distinct CDR3 sequences, around 16% of them singletons. V gave up 6 bases and J gave up 2 bases; unmatched junction bases: 9. The CDR3 has 16 residues. The starting material was PBMCs, mostly from graft donor cells, obtained 180 days after TCRalphabeta/CD19-depleted stem cell transplant. The chain carries TRBV12-3 or TRBV12-4 and TRBJ2-5; 10 bases fit TRBD2. The source of this sequence is a male patient aged 2-9 years who had a stem cell transplant for acute lymphoblastic leukemia, so the T cells may come from the graft donor. This chain's CDR3 is CASSWGSGGRQETQYF. The CDR3 DNA sequence: TGTGCCAGCAGCTGGGGTAGCGGGGGGAGACAAGAGACCCAGTACTTC.